The clone carrying this TCR beta chain was counted at least ten times. The donors, all healthy, were Caucasians living in Russia, aged roughly 6 to 100. V lost 6 bases to trimming and J lost 6 bases, with 17 bases between them. Germline V gives CDR1 DFQATT, CDR2 SNEGSKA (reference sequence). This CDR3 has 13 residues. For the second PCR, which ran for roughly 7 to 11 cycles, a sample-barcoded 5' primer and a J-beta primer mix were used. TCRdb redid the calling of the 5' RACE reads with MiXCR, one entry per CDR3 protein. The sample carries about 760,000 distinct CDR3 sequences, approximately 53% recorded once. The data were obtained in a study of blood T cells in healthy people across ages. At the level of the study: Template switching caught about one barcoded beta molecule for each two T cells.

The TCR was taken from a middle-aged man in good health. The chain couples TRBV20-1 to TRBJ1-2; D is unclear. Sequencing used blood. CDR3 DNA sequence: TGCAGTGCATTAAAATCCCGCGCGGATGGCTACACCTTC. Translated, it gives CSALKSRADGYTF.